These T cell receptor beta chains were read from a single sample in a study of shared clonotypes between healthy human individuals. Assay used: immunoSEQ multiplex PCR; TCRdb lists only in-frame clones, some missing. The repertoire has some 2.1 million clones, roughly 95% of them found once; the top ten carry 0.1% to 0.15%. The sequencing input was naive CD4+ T cells sorted from blood. These receptors all come from a man aged 18 to 35 in good health. CDR3s include the opening cysteine and the closing phenylalanine or tryptophan. A D gene is named only where the DNA matches it firmly. Clone size appears in some rows only: once, few, many, or a class for an expanded clone.

j_call,d_call,v_call,cdr3_length,clone_size,cdr3_nt,cdr3_aa
TRBJ2-5,TRBD2,TRBV5-4,16,-,TGTGCCAGCAGCTTGGTGCTAGCGGGAGGAGCGGAGACCCAGTACTTC,CASSLVLAGGAETQYF
TRBJ2-1,-,TRBV5-4,16,-,TGTGCCAGCAGCCAAATTAGCGGAGAAGGCTACAATGAGCAGTTCTTC,CASSQISGEGYNEQFF
TRBJ2-7,TRBD1,TRBV5-1,13,-,TGCGCCAGCAGCTCAGGGGGCCGGAGCGAGCAGTACTTC,CASSSGGRSEQYF
TRBJ2-7,-,TRBV18,12,-,TGTGCCAGCTCACGTACCCCCTACGAGCAGTACTTC,CASSRTPYEQYF
TRBJ2-1,-,TRBV28,16,-,TGTGCCAGCAGTAGGGGTCAGGGGACGAGGGTCAATGAGCAGTTCTTC,CASSRGQGTRVNEQFF
TRBJ1-2,-,TRBV28,12,-,TGTGCCAGCATGGGGGCGAGCTATGGCTACACCTTC,CASMGASYGYTF
TRBJ1-1,-,TRBV30,14,once,TGTGCCTGGAGTGAGGCAGGGGATTGGACTGAAGCTTTCTTT,CAWSEAGDWTEAFF
TRBJ1-2,-,TRBV6-1,13,-,TGTGCCAGCAGTGAAGGGGTGGTTTATGGCTACACCTTC,CASSEGVVYGYTF
TRBJ2-5,-,TRBV5-4,14,-,TGTGCCAGCAGCCCCGAGGGCCTCGAAGAGACCCAGTACTTC,CASSPEGLEETQYF
TRBJ2-3,TRBD1,TRBV5-6,14,-,TGTGCCAGCAGGGGACAGTCTTTCACAGATACGCAGTATTTT,CASRGQSFTDTQYF
TRBJ2-7,TRBD2,TRBV28,14,-,TGTGCCAGCAGTTTACGAGCGGGGAGTAACGAGCAGTACTTC,CASSLRAGSNEQYF
TRBJ2-7,TRBD2,TRBV5-1,15,-,TGCGCCAGCAGCTTGGTGAGTAGCGGGAGCTACGAGCAGTACTTC,CASSLVSSGSYEQYF
TRBJ1-1,-,TRBV18,14,-,TGTGCCAGCTCACCCTTGGACAAGAACACTGAAGCTTTCTTT,CASSPLDKNTEAFF
TRBJ2-7,TRBD1,TRBV11-1,16,-,TGTGCCAGCAGCGCCGACAGGGGGCCCCCCCTCTACGAGCAGTACTTC,CASSADRGPPLYEQYF
TRBJ1-5,-,TRBV7-8,13,-,TGTGCCAGCAGCTTAGGCGTAGATCAGCCCCAGCATTTT,CASSLGVDQPQHF
TRBJ1-4,-,TRBV2,13,-,TGTGCCAGCAAATCCATCGGACAGGAAAAACTGTTTTTT,CASKSIGQEKLFF
TRBJ1-1,-,TRBV27,15,-,TGTGCCAGCAGCGGGGGGGACGAGAGGAACACTGAAGCTTTCTTT,CASSGGDERNTEAFF
TRBJ2-4,-,TRBV29-1,13,once,TGCAGCGTTGATGGGACGACTAAAAACATTCAGTACTTC,CSVDGTTKNIQYF
TRBJ1-4,-,TRBV21-1,10,-,TGTGCCAGCAGCTTAGAAAAACTGTTTTTT,CASSLEKLFF
TRBJ2-2,TRBD2,TRBV15,17,once,TGTGCCACCAGCAGAGACGGGCTAGCGGCGAACACCGGGGAGCTGTTTTTT,CATSRDGLAANTGELFF
TRBJ1-6,TRBD1,TRBV2,16,-,TGTGCCAGCAGTGAAAATCAGGGGGCGGGGAATTCACCCCTCCACTTT,CASSENQGAGNSPLHF
TRBJ1-1,-,TRBV19,16,-,TGTGCCAGTAGTCCGGTGCGGGGGGTAAAGAACACTGAAGCTTTCTTT,CASSPVRGVKNTEAFF
TRBJ2-1,-,TRBV4-2,15,-,TGTGCCAGCAGCCAAGAGTCTAGCTACGTCTATGAGCAGTTCTTC,CASSQESSYVYEQFF
TRBJ1-1,TRBD1,TRBV6-1,15,-,TGTGCCAGCAGTGGCCGGGACAGGGGTGGAACTGAAGCTTTCTTT,CASSGRDRGGTEAFF
TRBJ2-3,TRBD2,TRBV6-4,16,-,TGTGCCAGCAGTCCCTTCTCGGGAGGGGAGAGAGATACGCAGTATTTT,CASSPFSGGERDTQYF
TRBJ1-2,-,TRBV4-3,16,-,TGCGCCAGCAGCCAAGAGACTGTAGGGGCAGGCTATGGCTACACCTTC,CASSQETVGAGYGYTF
TRBJ2-1,TRBD2,TRBV7-2,14,-,TGTGCCAGCAGCTTAATGGGACTAGCACAAGAGCAGTTCTTC,CASSLMGLAQEQFF
TRBJ1-1,TRBD1,TRBV9,17,-,TGTGCCAGCAGCGTAGGGATTCTAGGACAGGTTCCCGTGGGGGCTTTCTTT,CASSVGILGQVPVGAFF
TRBJ1-1,-,TRBV11-2,14,-,TGTGCCAGCAGCTTACTGACAGAGAACACTGAAGCTTTCTTT,CASSLLTENTEAFF
TRBJ2-7,-,TRBV27,14,-,TGTGCCAGCAGTATACTCCAGGGCCCCTACGAGCAGTACTTC,CASSILQGPYEQYF
TRBJ1-6,-,TRBV30,17,-,TGTGCCTGGAGTATGGGACGCGAAGGTACCTATAATTCACCCCTCCACTTT,CAWSMGREGTYNSPLHF
TRBJ2-5,TRBD1,TRBV9,16,-,TGTGCCAGCAGCCCAATTGGACAGGGTTACGGAGAGACCCAGTACTTC,CASSPIGQGYGETQYF
TRBJ1-5,-,TRBV28,11,-,TGTGCCAGCAGCCGGAATCAGCCCCAGCATTTT,CASSRNQPQHF
TRBJ2-7,-,TRBV20-1,11,-,TGCAGTGCTCTAGGACAAGTCGAGCAGTACTTC,CSALGQVEQYF
TRBJ2-7,-,TRBV7-8,16,-,TGTGCCAGCAGCTTAGCGATGTGGGGGGACTCCTACGAGCAGTACTTC,CASSLAMWGDSYEQYF
TRBJ2-6,-,TRBV25-1,14,-,TGTGCCAGCTCGGACAGCTCTGGGGCCAACGTCCTGACTTTC,CASSDSSGANVLTF
TRBJ2-1,TRBD1,TRBV11-3,14,-,TGTGCCAGCAGCTTAGGACAGGGAATGGATGAGCAGTTCTTC,CASSLGQGMDEQFF
TRBJ1-6,-,TRBV30,18,-,TGTGCCAGAAACAGGGAGACTACGCTTTCCTCCTATAATTCACCCCTCCACTTT,CARNRETTLSSYNSPLHF
TRBJ1-5,-,TRBV6-1,13,once,TGTGCCAGCAGCCCAAACGGCAATCAGCCCCAGCATTTT,CASSPNGNQPQHF
TRBJ2-1,TRBD2,TRBV4-1,15,-,TGCGCCAGCAGCCTTTGGACTAGCGGGCTCAATGAGCAGTTCTTC,CASSLWTSGLNEQFF
TRBJ2-5,-,TRBV5-4,14,-,TGTGCCAGCAGCTCGACTAGTCTTAGAGAGACCCAGTACTTC,CASSSTSLRETQYF
TRBJ2-2,-,TRBV5-1,14,-,TGCGCCAGCAGCCGGACATGGGACACCGGGGAGCTGTTTTTT,CASSRTWDTGELFF
TRBJ1-2,TRBD1,TRBV28,17,-,TGTGCCAGCAGTTTATCCAATCCGGGACAGGGAAACTATGGCTACACCTTC,CASSLSNPGQGNYGYTF
TRBJ2-7,TRBD1,TRBV5-1,15,-,TGCGCCAGCAGCTTGGGAGGGACAGTTCCTTACGAGCAGTACTTC,CASSLGGTVPYEQYF
TRBJ1-4,-,TRBV14,16,-,TGTGCCAGCAGCCAAGATATCGACAGAGCTAATGAAAAACTGTTTTTT,CASSQDIDRANEKLFF
TRBJ2-7,-,TRBV6-6,14,-,TGTGCCAGCAGCGACCGACAGGCGTCCTACGAGCAGTACTTC,CASSDRQASYEQYF
TRBJ2-3,TRBD1,TRBV28,18,-,TGTGCCAGCAGTTTACATCTTCGGGACAGGGGACCCACAGATACGCAGTATTTT,CASSLHLRDRGPTDTQYF
TRBJ2-3,-,TRBV7-9,11,-,TGTGCCAGCACATCGACAGATACGCAGTATTTT,CASTSTDTQYF
TRBJ2-7,-,TRBV11-2,13,once,TGTGCCAGCAGCCCGTATTCTTCCTACGAGCAGTACTTC,CASSPYSSYEQYF
TRBJ2-7,TRBD1,TRBV4-1,15,-,TGCGCCAGCAGCCAAGATCGACAGGGGGGGTTCGAGCAGTACTTC,CASSQDRQGGFEQYF
TRBJ2-7,-,TRBV5-1,14,-,TGCGCCAGCAGCTTGACAGGGACAAACTACGAGCAGTACTTC,CASSLTGTNYEQYF
TRBJ2-7,-,TRBV7-6,16,-,TGTGCCAGCAGCTTAGGTCCTGCGGGGAGCTCCTACGAGCAGTACTTC,CASSLGPAGSSYEQYF
TRBJ2-2,-,TRBV6-1,15,-,TGTGCCAGCCAGGGGGGGAGGGGTGGCACCGGGGAGCTGTTTTTT,CASQGGRGGTGELFF
TRBJ2-1,TRBD2,TRBV27,13,-,TGTGCCAGCGGAGAGGACGGCGGGGGTGAGCAGTTCTTC,CASGEDGGGEQFF
TRBJ2-7,TRBD1,TRBV6-5,16,once,TGTGCCAGCAGTTACGGAACAGGGGCCAGCTCCTACGAGCAGTACTTC,CASSYGTGASSYEQYF
TRBJ2-2,TRBD2,TRBV2,18,-,TGTGCCAGCAGTGTGTTCGGACTAGCGGGAGGGCAAGGCGGGGAGCTGTTTTTT,CASSVFGLAGGQGGELFF
TRBJ1-6,TRBD1,TRBV5-1,14,-,TGCGCCAGCAGCTATGGACAGGATAATTCACCCCTCCACTTT,CASSYGQDNSPLHF
TRBJ2-5,-,TRBV30,12,-,TGTGCCTGGAGCCCTCAGGGGGAGACCCAGTACTTC,CAWSPQGETQYF
TRBJ2-5,TRBD2,TRBV5-1,17,-,TGCGCCAGCAGCTTAGGACTAGCGGGGGGGCCTGAAGAGACCCAGTACTTC,CASSLGLAGGPEETQYF